Listed here are 13 T cell receptor beta chains from one sample, sequenced in a study of Graves' ophthalmopathy and Graves' hyperthyroidism. As the template, RNA transcripts were used to amplify TCR beta CDR3 regions. First-round RT-PCR with HTBI primers preceded a second-round multiplex PCR. TCRdb reanalysed the multiplex PCR reads using MiXCR and keeps one entry per CDR3 protein. The sample lists roughly 350,000 distinct CDR3 sequences, about a sixth occurring once. Source material: peripheral blood. These receptors came from an adult woman with stable Graves' hyperthyroidism.

This clonotype was found many times. V is TRBV28 and J is TRBJ2-4; D is uncertain. CDR3 length: 12 residues. V was pared by 6 bases and J by 8 bases, with 11 bases between. Germline CDR1 is MDHEN and CDR2 is SYDVKM. DNA for the CDR3: TGTGCCAGCAGGACCGCGCTTGACATTCAGTACTTC. Translating gives CASRTALDIQYF.

This clonotype was seen repeatedly, ten times or more. This chain connects TRBV10-3 to TRBJ1-5; TRBD1 is a possible D gene (5 bases). The germline V gene encodes CDR1 ENHRY and CDR2 SYGVKD. The CDR3 runs to 14 residues. With 0 bases removed from V and 10 bases from J, the gap between germline ends came to 13 bases. The CDR3 sequence: CAISESQGPKPQHF. Here the CDR3 DNA reads TGTGCCATCAGTGAGTCCCAGGGCCCGAAACCCCAGCATTTT.

This clonotype has at least ten counts. This chain uses TRBV24-1 with TRBJ1-5; D might be TRBD1 (6 bases). Germline CDR1 KGHDR, CDR2 SFDVKD. V lost 5 bases and J lost 7, with 11 bases in between. This CDR3 contains 13 residues. This CDR3 is CATSGGGGQPQHF. In DNA form, the CDR3 reads TGTGCCACCAGTGGGGGCGGGGGCCAGCCCCAGCATTTT.

Ten or more counts support this clonotype. This sequence joins TRBV15 and TRBJ2-2; D possibly corresponds to TRBD2 (6 bases). Trimming removed 0 bases from V and 4 bases from J, with 12 bases in between. CDR3 size: 16 residues. Germline assignment: CDR1 LNHNV and CDR2 YYDKDF (reference sequence). The DNA of the CDR3 is TGTGCCACCAGCAGAGAGCGGGGTGATATCACCGGGGAGCTGTTTTTT. As protein: CATSRERGDITGELFF.

This clonotype was found a few times. The chain has TRBV7-2 and TRBJ2-7; maybe TRBD1 (5 bases). CDR1 is SGHTA and CDR2 is FQGNSA in the germline V gene. The germline V and J ends were trimmed by 5 bases and 3 bases, with 14 bases remaining between them. The CDR3 sequence is 14 residues long. For the CDR3, the DNA is TGTGCCAGCAGCCCCCCTGACAGAGTCTACGAGCAGTACTTC. It encodes CASSPPDRVYEQYF.

This clonotype has a handful of counts. This sequence joins TRBV14 and TRBJ2-6, with D possibly TRBD1 on 5 matching bases. Trimming removed 2 bases at V and 0 bases at J, with 26 bases between. This CDR3 region has 22 residues. CDR1 SGHDN and CDR2 FVKESK come from the germline V gene. The CDR3 spells CASSQWPAFDSLHVSGANVLTF. Written as DNA, the CDR3 is TGTGCCAGCAGCCAATGGCCGGCCTTCGACAGTCTACACGTCTCTGGGGCCAACGTCCTGACTTTC. The whole variable domain, filled in from reference TRBV14 and TRBJ2-6, reads EAGVTQFPSHSVIEKGQTVTLRCDPISGHDNLYWYRRVMGKEIKFLLHFVKESKQDESGMPNNRFLAERTGGTYSTLKVQPAELEDSGVYFCASSQWPAFDSLHVSGANVLTFGAGSRLTVL.

This clonotype has at least ten counts. The chain links TRBV6-5 to TRBJ2-5; D is possibly TRBD1 (6 bases). The V end was cut by 4 bases, the J end by 5 bases, with 14 bases between. Germline assignment: CDR1 MNHEY and CDR2 SVGAGI. The CDR3 has 14 residues. The CDR3 DNA reads TGTGCCAGCAGTTCGCACAGGGCTGGGGAGACCCAGTACTTC. It yields the protein CASSSHRAGETQYF.

This clonotype was counted only a few times. This chain joins TRBV20-1 and TRBJ1-2; D is unresolved. V was cut by 1 base and J by 4 bases, with 22 bases left in between. Germline loops: CDR1 DFQATT, CDR2 SNEGSKA (reference sequence). The length of the CDR3 is 17 residues. This CDR3 is CSARVRPTGPQIYGYTF. The CDR3 region has the DNA TGCAGTGCTAGAGTTCGACCCACCGGGCCACAAATCTATGGCTACACCTTC.

This clonotype was detected ten times or more. The chain couples TRBV28 to TRBJ2-5; D not resolved. The germline gives CDR1 MDHEN, CDR2 SYDVKM. The germline V and J ends were trimmed by 10 bases and 0 bases, with 18 bases remaining between them. CDR3 size: 15 residues. This chain's CDR3 is CATLKDVLYQETQYF. DNA of the CDR3: TGTGCCACCTTGAAGGACGTTCTGTACCAAGAGACCCAGTACTTC.

This chain connects TRBV27 to TRBJ2-5; 9 nucleotides agree with TRBD1. V was clipped by 7 bases and J by 3 bases; unmatched bases: 6. The germline V gene has CDR1 MNHEY and CDR2 SMNVEV (reference sequence). The CDR3 has 14 residues. CDR3 nucleotide sequence: TGTGCCAGCACCACAGGGGGCAGGGAAGAGACCCAGTACTTC. This gives the protein CASTTGGREETQYF.

Many counts were recorded for this clonotype. A much more abundant neighbour one base away suggests this may be a read error. The chain combines TRBV12-3 or TRBV12-4 with TRBJ1-6, with D possibly TRBD1 on 6 matching bases. This CDR3 contains 15 residues. DNA for the CDR3: TGTGCCAGCAGTATACGAGGGGGTAGGAATTCACACCTCCACTTT. This translates into CASSIRGGRNSHLHF.

At least ten counts were recorded for this clonotype. The gene calls are TRBV19 and TRBJ2-2; TRBD2 aligns across 9 bases. The CDR3 extends over 15 amino acids. Germline V lookup: CDR1 LNHDA, CDR2 SQIVND (reference sequence). Trimming removed 5 bases from V and 6 bases from J; junction bases left unmatched: 7. The CDR3 sequence: CASSPIAGVAGELFF. The DNA for the CDR3 is TGTGCCAGTAGTCCCATAGCGGGAGTTGCCGGGGAGCTGTTTTTT.

This clonotype was seen only a few times. The junction shows a germline mismatch at one end, possibly a read error. The chain links TRBV24-1 to TRBJ2-7; D is ambiguous. There are 12 residues in the CDR3. Looked up from germline, CDR1 is KGHDR and CDR2 is SFDVKD. The CDR3 region has the DNA TGTTCCACCAGTGATTCCTCCCAGGTGCAGTACTTC. It specifies CSTSDSSQVQYF.